Listed here are 23 T cell receptor beta chains from one sample, sequenced in a study of human CD8 memory T cell subsets. UMI-labeled 5' RACE was used to make TCR beta libraries. From the 5' RACE reads, TCRdb lists one entry per CDR3 protein and no DNA. The sample totals about 12,000 distinct CDR3 sequences. The sequenced sample was CD8+ T cells from PBMCs. The receptors originated from a human donor in good health.

The V and J genes are TRBV7-3 and TRBJ2-7; with no DNA, the TCRdb D assignment of TRBD2 cannot be verified. CDR3 size: 15 residues. The germline CDR1 and CDR2 sequences are SGHTA and FQGTGA. The CDR3 loop reads CASSLGGLADYEQYF.

The J gene is TRBJ1-4, the V gene TRBV11-2. The CDR3 is made up of 15 amino acids. Germline CDR1 is SGHAT and CDR2 is FQNNGV. CDR3 region: CASSLFPLNNEKLFF.

The CDR3 protein is CASRLTSGRVNEQFF. This chain uses TRBV28 with TRBJ2-1; TCRdb returns TRBD2, unconfirmable since there is no DNA. CDR1 is MDHEN, CDR2 SYDVKM, per germline. The length of the CDR3 is 15 residues.

The chain couples TRBV29-1 to TRBJ1-2. The germline V gene has CDR1 SQVTM and CDR2 ANQGSEA. CDR3 length: 13 amino acids. The CDR3 loop is CSVGPEGFYGYTF.

The chain combines TRBV12-3 or TRBV12-4 with TRBJ2-7; as DNA is missing, the TRBD2 call by TCRdb cannot be tested. The CDR3 spans 14 residues. The CDR3 spells CASSIGDHPYEQYF.

This clonotype counts as medium-sized by frequency. The chain has TRBV7-6 and TRBJ1-1. The germline gives CDR1 SGHVS, CDR2 FNYEAQ. The CDR3 extends over 14 amino acids. CDR3 amino acids: CASSLRRGSTEAFF.

Frequency places this clonotype as medium-sized. CDR3 sequence: CASSEREYNEQFF. V usage is TRBV4-1 and J usage is TRBJ2-1; TCRdb returns TRBD2, unconfirmable since there is no DNA. This CDR3 has 13 amino acids. Germline CDR1 is MGHRA and CDR2 is YSYEKL.

The chain employs TRBV7-3 and TRBJ2-1; the TCRdb D gene call, TRBD1, has no DNA to confirm it. This CDR3 has 15 amino acids. Per the germline V gene, CDR1 is SGHTA and CDR2 is FQGTGA. CDR3: CASHNGASSYNEQFF.

The genes are TRBV7-6 and TRBJ2-4; TCRdb's D call of TRBD1 is untestable without DNA. This CDR3 has 16 residues. In germline, CDR1 is SGHVS, CDR2 FNYEAQ. The CDR3 region is CASSYGTGAPLDIQYF. Drawing the rest from reference TRBV7-6 and TRBJ2-4, the complete variable domain is GAGVSQSPRYKVTKRGQDVALRCDPISGHVSLYWYRQALGQGPEFLTYFNYEAQQDKSGLPNDRFSAERPEGSISTLTIQRTEQRDSAMYRCASSYGTGAPLDIQYFGAGTRLSVL.

The chain recombines TRBV6-2 or TRBV6-3 with TRBJ2-1. Germline V lookup: CDR1 MNHEY, CDR2 SVGEGT. The length of the CDR3 is 14 residues. CDR3 sequence reads: CASSPIGRKDEQFF.

The chain links TRBV7-6 to TRBJ2-7; TCRdb returns TRBD2, unconfirmable since there is no DNA. The CDR3 has 15 residues. Germline V gives CDR1 SGHVS, CDR2 FNYEAQ. The CDR3 sequence is CASSLEGQASYEQYF.

The V call is TRBV11-2, the J call TRBJ2-2. The CDR3 is made up of 13 amino acids. Germline V gene data show CDR1 as SGHAT and CDR2 as FQNNGV. The CDR3 sequence: CASSLGSARELFF. The full variable domain, completed using reference TRBV11-2 and TRBJ2-2, is EAGVAQSPRYKIIEKRQSVAFWCNPISGHATLYWYQQILGQGPKLLIQFQNNGVVDDSQLPKDRFSAERLKGVDSTLKIQPAKLEDSAVYLCASSLGSARELFFGEGSRLTVL.

The V and J genes are TRBV20-1 and TRBJ1-1. The CDR3 consists of 13 residues. CDR1 is DFQATT and CDR2 is SNEGSKA in the germline V gene (reference sequence). CDR3 region: CSARQVMNTEAFF.

The J gene is TRBJ1-5, the V gene TRBV11-2; TCRdb selects TRBD1, and the lack of DNA leaves this call unchecked. The CDR3 runs 15 residues. Germline CDR1 reads SGHAT; CDR2 reads FQNNGV. The CDR3 sequence is CASSLDGTGHQPQHF. Supplemented by reference TRBV11-2 and TRBJ1-5, the full variable domain reads EAGVAQSPRYKIIEKRQSVAFWCNPISGHATLYWYQQILGQGPKLLIQFQNNGVVDDSQLPKDRFSAERLKGVDSTLKIQPAKLEDSAVYLCASSLDGTGHQPQHFGDGTRLSIL.

J is TRBJ2-2 and V is TRBV7-3. The CDR3 totals 14 residues. Per germline, CDR1 SGHTA and CDR2 FQGTGA. The CDR3 protein is CASSFEKNTGELFF.

This chain uses TRBV9 with TRBJ1-5; without DNA, the TCRdb call of TRBD1 cannot be checked. Germline V gives CDR1 SGDLS, CDR2 YYNGEE. The CDR3 consists of 15 residues. The CDR3 sequence: CASSRTGANNQPQHF.

Judged by frequency, this clonotype is medium-sized. V gene TRBV4-3 combines with J gene TRBJ2-7. The V gene's germline CDR1 is LGHNA and CDR2 YSLEER. The CDR3 sequence is 13 residues long. This CDR3 reads CASSQETGYEQYF.

V gene TRBV29-1 combines with J gene TRBJ2-7; TCRdb gives TRBD1 as the D gene, but with no DNA this cannot be confirmed. Germline V lookup: CDR1 SQVTM, CDR2 ANQGSEA. The CDR3 sequence is 14 residues long. CDR3 residues: CSVAGVTASYEQYF.

The genes are TRBV7-7 and TRBJ1-4; TCRdb designates TRBD1, a call that cannot be tested without DNA. Germline V gene data show CDR1 as SSHAT and CDR2 as FNYEAQ (reference sequence). CDR3 length: 15 residues. This chain's CDR3 is CASSETQGTNEKLFF.

J is TRBJ2-7 and V is TRBV5-1; TCRdb proposes TRBD1, but this gene call is untestable without DNA. This CDR3 has 12 residues. The germline V gene encodes CDR1 SGHRS and CDR2 YFSETQ. CDR3 in amino acids: CASSSGNYEQYF.

The rearrangement links TRBV27 to TRBJ1-1. Germline V gene data show CDR1 as MNHEY and CDR2 as SMNVEV (reference sequence). The CDR3 consists of 14 residues. This CDR3 is CASSLLDANTEAFF.

V usage is TRBV6-2 or TRBV6-3 and J usage is TRBJ2-1; the D call from TCRdb, TRBD2, cannot be confirmed without DNA. Germline loops: CDR1 MNHEY, CDR2 SVGEGT. This CDR3 has 13 residues. The CDR3: CASAGGPGNEQFF.

V gene TRBV27 combines with J gene TRBJ2-5; TCRdb proposes TRBD2, but this gene call is untestable without DNA. CDR3 length equals 14 residues. The germline gives CDR1 MNHEY, CDR2 SMNVEV (reference sequence). CDR3 region: CASSPSRYQETQYF.